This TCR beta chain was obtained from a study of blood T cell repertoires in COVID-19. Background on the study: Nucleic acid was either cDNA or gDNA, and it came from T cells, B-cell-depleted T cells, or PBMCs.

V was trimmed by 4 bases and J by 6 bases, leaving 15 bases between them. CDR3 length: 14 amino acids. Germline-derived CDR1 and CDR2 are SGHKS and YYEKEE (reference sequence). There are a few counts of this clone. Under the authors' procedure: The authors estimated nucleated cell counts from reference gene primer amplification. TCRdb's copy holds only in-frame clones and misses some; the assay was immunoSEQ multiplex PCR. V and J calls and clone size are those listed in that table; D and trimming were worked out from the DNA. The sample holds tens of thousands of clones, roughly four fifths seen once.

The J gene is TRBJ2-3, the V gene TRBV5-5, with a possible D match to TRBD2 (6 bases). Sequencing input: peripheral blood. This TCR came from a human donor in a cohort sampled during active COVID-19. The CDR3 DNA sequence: TGTGCCAGCAGCCCGAGGACTATTTCGGATACGCAGTATTTT. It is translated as CASSPRTISDTQYF.